The 22 T cell receptor beta chains below were found in one sample sequenced in a study of T cell responses to AZD1222 COVID-19 vaccine. Produced via immunoSEQ multiplex PCR; TCRdb's table is partial and in-frame only. The table includes around 70,000 clones, around 90% detected once. The starting material was peripheral blood, obtained 28 days after the second AZD1222 dose. These receptors all stem from an adult who received the AZD1222 COVID-19 vaccine.

The chain employs TRBV29-1 and TRBJ2-7, with 7 nucleotides matching TRBD1. Germline values: CDR1 SQVTM, CDR2 ANQGSEA. J was trimmed by 2 bases and V by 6 bases; bases with no gene match: 10. This CDR3 region has 14 residues. CDR3 region: CSVRQGTVPYEQYF. The CDR3 bases are TGCAGCGTGAGACAGGGCACCGTACCCTACGAGCAGTACTTC.

The CDR3 loop is CASSPGRNTEAFF. The CDR3 DNA is TGTGCCAGCAGTCCAGGGCGGAACACTGAAGCTTTCTTT. This sequence joins TRBV27 and TRBJ1-1, with a weak D call TRBD1 (5 bases). Germline V gives CDR1 MNHEY, CDR2 SMNVEV (reference sequence). The CDR3 has 13 residues. V lost 5 bases, J lost 1 base, and 8 bases lay in between.

Written as DNA, the CDR3 is TGTGCCAGCAGCCAAGATTCGCGGGTCTACAATGAGCAGTTCTTC. As protein: CASSQDSRVYNEQFF. The chain combines TRBV3-1 (or the pseudogene TRBV3-2) with TRBJ2-1; D is possibly TRBD2 (5 bases). Trimming took 0 bases from V and 3 from J, leaving 9 bases between them. From germline, CDR1 is LGHDT and CDR2 YNNKEL (reference sequence). The CDR3 is made up of 15 amino acids.

The gene calls are TRBV7-2 and TRBJ1-1; TRBD1 matches 7 bases. Trimming took 5 bases from V and 0 from J; bases not matched to a gene: 3. In germline, CDR1 is SGHTA, CDR2 FQGNSA. The CDR3 is made up of 14 amino acids. The CDR3 DNA reads TGTGCCAGCAGCGTGGGACAGCTGAACACTGAAGCTTTCTTT. Protein sequence: CASSVGQLNTEAFF.

The V gene is TRBV19, the J gene TRBJ2-6, with 8 nucleotides matching TRBD1. Trimming at V came to 9 bases and at J to 2 bases, leaving 3 bases not matched to a gene. Germline CDR1 is LNHDA and CDR2 is SQIVND (reference sequence). The CDR3 has 14 amino acids. For the CDR3, the DNA is TGTGCCAGCCGACAGGGGACTGGGGCCAACGTCCTGACTTTC. It translates to CASRQGTGANVLTF.

This clone showed up just a few times. V gene TRBV29-1 combines with J gene TRBJ2-7; no firm D call. The V and J ends lost 0 bases and 2 bases respectively, with 11 bases between them. The germline gives CDR1 SQVTM, CDR2 ANQGSEA. This CDR3 spans 14 amino acids. DNA of the CDR3: TGCAGCGTTGAAGATTCCAGAACCCCCTACGAGCAGTACTTC. Protein product: CSVEDSRTPYEQYF.

The CDR3 protein is CASSLVGVGLALGRGQFF. In nucleotides, the CDR3 is TGTGCCAGCAGCTTAGTAGGGGTCGGACTAGCGCTTGGGCGGGGGCAGTTCTTC. The chain couples TRBV7-8 to TRBJ2-1; 9 positions agree with TRBD2. The CDR3 loop spans 18 amino acids. Germline CDR1 SGHVS, CDR2 FQNEAQ. Unmatched junction bases numbered 19, after V lost 1 base and J lost 12 bases.

J is TRBJ1-6 and V is TRBV10-1, with TRBD1 matching 8 bases. The CDR3 extends over 17 amino acids. CDR1 and CDR2 from the germline V gene are WNHNN and SYGVQD (reference sequence). With V trimmed by 3 bases and J by 4 bases, 8 bases remained unmatched. The CDR3 bases are TGCGCCAGCAGTGACAGGACAGGGAATAGGTATAATTCACCCCTCCACTTT. It codes for CASSDRTGNRYNSPLHF.

The gene calls are TRBV2 and TRBJ2-1; maybe TRBD1 (5 bases). The CDR3 spans 13 residues. Germline CDR1 and CDR2: SNHLY and FYNNEI. Trimming took off 10 bases at V and 7 bases at J, with 17 bases between the two ends. CDR3: CATQLGAGNEQFF. As DNA, the CDR3 is TGTGCCACACAGCTAGGGGCTGGAAATGAGCAGTTCTTC.

This clone came up once. Germline and junction disagree at one end, which may indicate a read error. The chain uses TRBV5-1 and TRBJ2-2, with 11 nucleotides matching TRBD2. The length of the CDR3 is 17 residues. Germline V gene data show CDR1 as SGHRS and CDR2 as YFSETQ. CDR3 DNA: TGCGCCAGCTGCTTGACCGGGACTAGCGGAAACACCGGGGAGCTGTTTTTT. This codes for CASCLTGTSGNTGELFF.

This clone was observed a single time. This chain uses TRBV12-3 or TRBV12-4 with TRBJ1-1, with D maybe TRBD1 (5 bases). V lost 5 bases to trimming and J lost 11 bases, with 18 bases between them. This CDR3 contains 13 residues. CDR3 DNA sequence: TGTGCCAGCAGTCCCGACGGGGACGGGGTGGCTTTCTTT. As protein: CASSPDGDGVAFF.

This chain joins TRBV18 and TRBJ2-1; D is possibly TRBD1 or TRBD2 (5 bases each). Trimming took 3 bases from V and 4 from J, leaving 13 bases between them. Germline values: CDR1 KGHSH, CDR2 LQKENI. There are 15 residues in the CDR3. The CDR3 is CASSPGESGYNEQFF. Here the CDR3 DNA reads TGTGCCAGCTCACCGGGGGAGTCCGGTTACAATGAGCAGTTCTTC.

This clone was counted a single time. The V call is TRBV18, the J call TRBJ1-1; D is uncertain. The germline V gene has CDR1 KGHSH and CDR2 LQKENI. V was cut by 2 bases and J by 0 bases, with 7 bases left in between. This CDR3 is 14 amino acids long. Here the CDR3 DNA reads TGTGCCAGCTCACCAGGATCATTGAACACTGAAGCTTTCTTT. It yields the protein CASSPGSLNTEAFF.

This chain joins TRBV6-2 or TRBV6-3 and TRBJ2-1; no clear D gene. The CDR3 loop spans 14 amino acids. V was clipped by 0 bases and J by 6 bases, with 9 bases between them. In germline, CDR1 is MNHEY, CDR2 SVGEGT. This chain's CDR3 is CASSYSNVLNEQFF. The CDR3, as DNA: TGTGCCAGCAGTTACTCGAACGTCCTCAATGAGCAGTTCTTC.

This clone was counted a few times. V gene TRBV7-9 combines with J gene TRBJ1-2; D is ambiguous. The CDR3 is 15 residues long. CDR1 SEHNR and CDR2 FQNEAQ come from the germline V gene (reference sequence). V was clipped by 4 bases and J by 2 bases, with 14 bases between them. CDR3 region: CASSSRVEQNYGYTF. The CDR3 coding sequence is TGTGCCAGCAGCTCCCGGGTAGAGCAAAACTATGGCTACACCTTC. Together with reference TRBV7-9 and TRBJ1-2, the CDR3 gives the full variable domain: DTGVSQNPRHKITKRGQNVTFRCDPISEHNRLYWYRQTLGQGPEFLTYFQNEAQLEKSRLLSDRFSAERPKGSFSTLEIQRTEQGDSAMYLCASSSRVEQNYGYTFGSGTRLTVV.

V gene TRBV13 combines with J gene TRBJ2-3; D remains unclear. Germline loops: CDR1 PRHDT, CDR2 FYEKMQ (reference sequence). V lost 2 bases and J 2 bases, leaving 11 bases between the germline ends. The CDR3 sequence is 15 residues long. The DNA of the CDR3 is TGTGCCAGCAGCTTACAAGGTGGTAACACAGATACGCAGTATTTT. Translated, it gives CASSLQGGNTDTQYF.

The chain has TRBV5-1 and TRBJ1-1; D ambiguous. The ends were cut back, 0 bases at V and 1 base at J, with 13 bases in the middle. Germline V gene sequence: CDR1 SGHRS, CDR2 YFSETQ. There are 16 residues in the CDR3. The CDR3 spells CASSLAIGMGNTEAFF. The CDR3 DNA reads TGCGCCAGCAGCTTGGCCATCGGTATGGGGAACACTGAAGCTTTCTTT.

The genes are TRBV29-1 and TRBJ2-1; 7 positions match TRBD2. The germline V gene encodes CDR1 SQVTM and CDR2 ANQGSEA. The trim removed 6 bases at V and 2 bases at J, leaving 7 bases unmatched. The CDR3 length is 14 residues. The CDR3 DNA sequence: TGCAGCGTCGTTACTAGCGTCCCCTACAATGAGCAGTTCTTC. It specifies CSVVTSVPYNEQFF.

This clone was seen a handful of times. The V gene is TRBV19, the J gene TRBJ1-6; 9 bases line up with TRBD1. This CDR3 has 14 amino acids. Germline CDR1 reads LNHDA; CDR2 reads SQIVND (reference sequence). With V trimmed by 3 bases and J by 9 bases, 3 bases remained unmatched. CDR3 DNA: TGTGCCAGTAGTATTGGACAGGGGAGTTCACCCCTCCACTTT. Translated: CASSIGQGSSPLHF.

This chain joins TRBV7-9 and TRBJ1-2, with D uncertain. CDR3 length equals 13 residues. Trimming removed 0 bases from V and 4 bases from J, with 6 bases in between. Per the germline V gene, CDR1 is SEHNR and CDR2 is FQNEAQ (reference sequence). In DNA, the CDR3 is TGTGCCAGCAGCTTAGCAGGGATCTATGGCTACACCTTC. Translating gives CASSLAGIYGYTF.

The chain joins TRBV2 to TRBJ1-2, with TRBD1 as a possible D gene (5 bases). CDR3 length: 13 amino acids. The germline CDR1 and CDR2 sequences are SNHLY and FYNNEI. The V end lost 8 bases, the J end lost 4 bases, and 14 bases lay between the germline ends. CDR3 DNA: TGTGCCAGCTTAGCAGGGTATGTCTATGGCTACACCTTC. Its translation: CASLAGYVYGYTF.

The V and J genes are TRBV7-9 and TRBJ2-2, with D perhaps assigned TRBD1 or TRBD2 (6 bases each). With 5 bases removed from V and 4 bases from J, the gap between germline ends came to 14 bases. The CDR3 has 15 amino acids. Germline V gives CDR1 SEHNR, CDR2 FQNEAQ (reference sequence). The CDR3 loop reads CASSPRQEGTGELFF. The CDR3 DNA follows: TGTGCCAGCAGCCCCCGACAGGAGGGCACCGGGGAGCTGTTTTTT. The entire variable domain, with the rest obtained from reference TRBV7-9 and TRBJ2-2, is as follows: DTGVSQNPRHKITKRGQNVTFRCDPISEHNRLYWYRQTLGQGPEFLTYFQNEAQLEKSRLLSDRFSAERPKGSFSTLEIQRTEQGDSAMYLCASSPRQEGTGELFFGEGSRLTVL.